Following are 14 T cell receptor beta chains from one sample sequenced in a study of CD8 T cells in Susac syndrome. The RNA, about 0.5 to 1 ug, was put through reverse transcription using random hexamers. TCRdb re-analysed the immunoSEQ multiplex PCR reads in MiXCR, keeping a single row per CDR3 protein. The sample lists tens of thousands of distinct CDR3 sequences, around 96% occurring once. Sequencing was performed on CD4+ T cells from PBMCs. These receptors all come from a human donor with multiple sclerosis.

V and J are TRBV10-3 and TRBJ1-1, with D possibly TRBD1 on 6 matching bases. V lost 6 bases and J lost 2, with 10 bases in between. The length of the CDR3 is 13 residues. From germline, CDR1 is ENHRY and CDR2 SYGVKD. Here the CDR3 DNA reads TGTGCCATCAGGACACAGGGAAACACTGAAGCTTTCTTT. It yields the protein CAIRTQGNTEAFF.

The chain carries TRBV29-1 and TRBJ2-7; 13 bases are shared with TRBD2. The germline V gene has CDR1 SQVTM and CDR2 ANQGSEA. V dropped 7 bases and J dropped 6; count of bases not matched to a gene: 6. There are 13 residues in the CDR3. The DNA of the CDR3 is TGCAGCGCCCCCGGGACTAGCGGGGTCGAGCAGTACTTC. As protein: CSAPGTSGVEQYF.

The genes are TRBV7-9 and TRBJ2-2, with 9 bases that match TRBD1. Trimming at V came to 5 bases and at J to 4 bases, leaving 2 bases not matched to a gene. This CDR3 is 14 amino acids long. Germline V lookup: CDR1 SEHNR, CDR2 FQNEAQ (reference sequence). The CDR3 here is CASSRDRATGELFF. The CDR3 DNA is TGTGCCAGCAGCCGGGACAGGGCCACCGGGGAGCTGTTTTTT.

The V call is TRBV3-1, the J call TRBJ1-2, with D perhaps matching TRBD1 (5 bases). Germline CDR1 reads LGHDT; CDR2 reads YNNKEL (reference sequence). The CDR3 runs to 17 residues. V was cut by 1 base and J by 1 base, with 16 bases left in between. CDR3 sequence (DNA): TGTGCCAGCAGCCAAGTCGGGACCCTCACCAGTAACTATGGCTACACCTTC. It encodes CASSQVGTLTSNYGYTF.

The gene calls are TRBV2 and TRBJ2-5, with 7 bases lining up with TRBD2. Germline loops: CDR1 SNHLY, CDR2 FYNNEI. V shed 6 bases, J shed 5 bases, and the junction held 9 bases outside the gene matches. The CDR3 contains 14 residues. CDR3 in DNA: TGTGCCAGCAGAGCTACGACTAGCCAGGAGACCCAGTACTTC. It encodes CASRATTSQETQYF.

The chain employs TRBV20-1 and TRBJ2-3; D gene unclear. Looked up from germline, CDR1 is DFQATT and CDR2 is SNEGSKA (reference sequence). The CDR3 is 14 amino acids. Trimming shortened V by 6 bases and J by 6 bases, and 19 bases separated the two germline ends. The CDR3: CSARDAPRIDTQYF. In DNA form, the CDR3 reads TGCAGTGCCCGTGACGCCCCGAGGATCGATACGCAGTATTTT.

The CDR3 is CAWSLRWEQSYNEQFF. The CDR3 region has the DNA TGTGCCTGGAGTCTCCGATGGGAACAATCCTACAATGAGCAGTTCTTC. J is TRBJ2-1 and V is TRBV30; D call uncertain. Looked up from germline, CDR1 is GTSNPN and CDR2 is SVGIG (reference sequence). This CDR3 is 16 amino acids long. Trimming left V 2 bases short and J 1 base short, with 15 bases between.

The rearrangement links TRBV29-1 to TRBJ2-5, with 10 bases aligning to TRBD1. CDR1 and CDR2 from the germline V gene are SQVTM and ANQGSEA. There are 13 residues in the CDR3. V was pared by 4 bases and J by 2 bases, with 1 base of the junction left unmatched. The DNA of the CDR3 is TGCAGCGTTGCGGGACAGGGGCAAGAGACCCAGTACTTC. This translates into CSVAGQGQETQYF.

The J gene is TRBJ2-5, the V gene TRBV5-1, with TRBD2 matching over 12 bases. The germline CDR1 and CDR2 sequences are SGHRS and YFSETQ. This CDR3 spans 17 amino acids. After removal of 0 bases from V and 1 base from J, the junction contained 4 bases not matched to a gene. The CDR3 region has the DNA TGCGCCAGCAGCTTGGCCCCTAGCGGGGGGGCCCAAGAGACCCAGTACTTC. Translation gives CASSLAPSGGAQETQYF.

The chain combines TRBV3-1 with TRBJ2-5, with TRBD1 identical over 9 bases. Trimming removed 2 bases from V and 5 bases from J; junction bases left unmatched: 9. Germline loops: CDR1 LGHDT, CDR2 YNNKEL (reference sequence). The CDR3 contains 16 residues. The CDR3 DNA follows: TGTGCCAGCAGCCAATTCGGACAGGGGTTAGGGGAGACCCAGTACTTC. Translated, it gives CASSQFGQGLGETQYF.

This clonotype was recorded only once. The rearrangement joins TRBV30 to TRBJ1-2; maybe TRBD1 (5 bases). This CDR3 is 12 amino acids long. V lost 4 bases and J 12 bases, leaving 18 bases between the germline ends. Germline CDR1 is GTSNPN and CDR2 is SVGIG (reference sequence). This CDR3 reads CAWKRLGTTNTF. The CDR3 nucleotides read TGTGCCTGGAAACGATTAGGGACCACAAACACCTTC.

The rearrangement uses TRBV10-3 and TRBJ1-4, with D unresolved. Germline V gene data show CDR1 as ENHRY and CDR2 as SYGVKD. The CDR3 contains 12 residues. Between the trimmed V and J ends, which lost 8 bases and 5 bases, there was a span of 9 bases. The DNA for the CDR3 is TGTGCCATCTCGGATTTAAATGAAAAACTGTTTTTT. It encodes CAISDLNEKLFF.

This chain connects TRBV6-6 to TRBJ2-5; weak D call: TRBD2 (5 bases). Germline assignment: CDR1 MNHNY and CDR2 SVGAGI (reference sequence). V was pared by 10 bases and J by 5 bases, with 20 bases between. The CDR3 extends over 14 amino acids. CDR3 sequence: CATLARAPFETQYF. CDR3 nucleotide sequence: TGTGCCACCCTGGCGCGGGCCCCCTTTGAGACCCAGTACTTC.

The V and J genes are TRBV28 and TRBJ2-3; 9 bases align to TRBD2. The V segment lost 7 bases and the J segment 3 bases; nucleotides outside the gene matches: 5. The CDR3 contains 14 residues. Per germline, CDR1 MDHEN and CDR2 SYDVKM. This CDR3 is CASILTSGTDTQYF. The DNA for the CDR3 is TGTGCCAGCATTTTGACTAGCGGTACAGATACGCAGTATTTT.